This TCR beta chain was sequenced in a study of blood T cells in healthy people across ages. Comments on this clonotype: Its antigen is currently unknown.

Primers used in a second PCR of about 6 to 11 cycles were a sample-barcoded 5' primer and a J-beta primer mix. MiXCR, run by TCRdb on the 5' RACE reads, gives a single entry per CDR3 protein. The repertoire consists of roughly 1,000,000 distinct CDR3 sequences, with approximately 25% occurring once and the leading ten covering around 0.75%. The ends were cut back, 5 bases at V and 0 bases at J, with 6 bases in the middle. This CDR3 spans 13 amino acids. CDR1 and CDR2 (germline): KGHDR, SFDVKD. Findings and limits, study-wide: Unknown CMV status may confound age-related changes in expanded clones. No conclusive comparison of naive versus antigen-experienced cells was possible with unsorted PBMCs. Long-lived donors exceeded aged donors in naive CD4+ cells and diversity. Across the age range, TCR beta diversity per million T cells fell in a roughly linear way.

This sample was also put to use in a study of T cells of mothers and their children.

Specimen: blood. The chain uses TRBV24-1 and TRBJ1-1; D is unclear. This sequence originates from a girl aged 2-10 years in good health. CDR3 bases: TGTGCCACCAGTGGCGCGATGAACACTGAAGCTTTCTTT. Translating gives CATSGAMNTEAFF.